This entry describes one T cell receptor (beta chain). These data are taken from a study of blood T cell repertoires in COVID-19. Background on the study: From the United States, Italy and Spain came samples of acute and convalescent COVID-19. The analysed material was cDNA or gDNA that came from T cells, B-cell-depleted T cells, or PBMCs.

This CDR3 region has 16 residues. Unmatched junction bases numbered 8, after V lost 5 bases and J lost 6 bases. CDR1 and CDR2 from the germline V gene are KGHSH and LQKENI. The data were produced by immunoSEQ multiplex PCR, yet TCRdb's version contains in-frame clones alone and is incomplete. The sample contains approximately 200,000 clones, roughly 88% of which appear only once. The receptor comes from a woman in her thirties who had been exposed to COVID-19. Sequenced sample: PBMCs or T cells enriched from blood (not recorded which). The chain joins TRBV18 to TRBJ1-6, with 9 positions matching TRBD1. The CDR3 loop is CASSSLQGAGNSPLHF. The CDR3 nucleotides are TGTGCCAGCTCATCATTACAGGGGGCGGGTAATTCACCCCTCCACTTT.